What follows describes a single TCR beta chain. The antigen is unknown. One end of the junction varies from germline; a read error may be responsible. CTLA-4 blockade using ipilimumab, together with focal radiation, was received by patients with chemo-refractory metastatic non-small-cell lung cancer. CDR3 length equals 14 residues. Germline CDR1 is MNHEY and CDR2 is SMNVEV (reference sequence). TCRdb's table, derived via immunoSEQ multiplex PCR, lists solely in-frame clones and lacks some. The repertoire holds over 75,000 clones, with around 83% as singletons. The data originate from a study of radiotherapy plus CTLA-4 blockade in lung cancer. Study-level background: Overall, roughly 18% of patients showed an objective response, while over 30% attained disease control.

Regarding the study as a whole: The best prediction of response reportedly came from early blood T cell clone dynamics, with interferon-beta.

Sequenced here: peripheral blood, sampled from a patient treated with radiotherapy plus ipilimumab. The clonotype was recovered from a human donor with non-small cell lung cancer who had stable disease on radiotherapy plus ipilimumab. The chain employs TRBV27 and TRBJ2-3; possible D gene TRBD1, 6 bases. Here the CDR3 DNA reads TGTGCCAGCAGTACATCGACAGGTACAGGTACGCAGTATTTT. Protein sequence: CASSTSTGTGTQYF.